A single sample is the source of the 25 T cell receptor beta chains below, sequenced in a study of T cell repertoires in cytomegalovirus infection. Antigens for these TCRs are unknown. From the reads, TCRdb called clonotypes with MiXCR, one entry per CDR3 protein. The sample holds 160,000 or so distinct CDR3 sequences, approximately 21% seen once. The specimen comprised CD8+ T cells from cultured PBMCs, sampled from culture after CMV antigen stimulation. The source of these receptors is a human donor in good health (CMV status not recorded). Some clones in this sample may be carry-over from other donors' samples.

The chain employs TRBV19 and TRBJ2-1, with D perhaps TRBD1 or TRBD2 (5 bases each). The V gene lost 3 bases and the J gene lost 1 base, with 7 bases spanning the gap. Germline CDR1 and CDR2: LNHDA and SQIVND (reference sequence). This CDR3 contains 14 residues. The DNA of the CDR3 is TGTGCCAGTAGTATGGGGGAGTCCTACAATGAGCAGTTCTTC. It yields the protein CASSMGESYNEQFF.

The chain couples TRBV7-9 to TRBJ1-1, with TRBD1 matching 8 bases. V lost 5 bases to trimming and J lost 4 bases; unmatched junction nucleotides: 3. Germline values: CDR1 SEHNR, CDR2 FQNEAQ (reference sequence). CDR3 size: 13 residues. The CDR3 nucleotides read TGTGCCAGCAGCGTTACAGGGGGCACTGAAGCTTTCTTT. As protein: CASSVTGGTEAFF.

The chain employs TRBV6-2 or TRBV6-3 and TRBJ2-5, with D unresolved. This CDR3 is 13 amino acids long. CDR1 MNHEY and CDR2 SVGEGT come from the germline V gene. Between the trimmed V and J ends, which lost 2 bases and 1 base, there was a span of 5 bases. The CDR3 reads CASSYRPQETQYF. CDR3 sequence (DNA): TGTGCCAGCAGTTACCGTCCCCAAGAGACCCAGTACTTC.

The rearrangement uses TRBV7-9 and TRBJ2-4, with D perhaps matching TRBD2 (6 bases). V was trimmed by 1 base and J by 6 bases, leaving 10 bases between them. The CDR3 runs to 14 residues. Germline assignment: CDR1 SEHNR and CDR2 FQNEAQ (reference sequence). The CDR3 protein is CASSLEGGGNIQYF. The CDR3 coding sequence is TGTGCCAGCAGCTTAGAGGGAGGAGGAAACATTCAGTACTTC.

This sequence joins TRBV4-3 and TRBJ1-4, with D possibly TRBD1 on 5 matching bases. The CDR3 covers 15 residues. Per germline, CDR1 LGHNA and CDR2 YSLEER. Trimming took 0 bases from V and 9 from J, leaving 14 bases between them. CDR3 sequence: CASSQEGDRKKKLFF. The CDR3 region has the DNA TGCGCCAGCAGCCAAGAAGGCGACAGAAAGAAAAAACTGTTTTTT.

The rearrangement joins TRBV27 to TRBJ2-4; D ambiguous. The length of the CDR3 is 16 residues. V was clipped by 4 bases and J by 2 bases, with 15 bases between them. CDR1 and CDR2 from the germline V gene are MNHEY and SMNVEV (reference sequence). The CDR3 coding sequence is TGTGCCAGCAGTTCCCTCACCCGAGGAACCAAAAACATTCAGTACTTC. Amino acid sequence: CASSSLTRGTKNIQYF.

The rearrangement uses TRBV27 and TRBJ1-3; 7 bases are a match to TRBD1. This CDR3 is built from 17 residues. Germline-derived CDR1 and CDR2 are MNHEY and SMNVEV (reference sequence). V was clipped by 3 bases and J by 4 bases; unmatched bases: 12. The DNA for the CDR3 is TGTGCCAGCAGTTTGGGACCACCACAGGGGAACGGAAACACCATATATTTT. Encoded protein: CASSLGPPQGNGNTIYF.

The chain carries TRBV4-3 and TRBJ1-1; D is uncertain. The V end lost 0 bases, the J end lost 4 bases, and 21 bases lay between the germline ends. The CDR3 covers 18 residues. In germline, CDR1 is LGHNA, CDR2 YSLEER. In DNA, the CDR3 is TGCGCCAGCAGCCAAGACAGGAGAAGTCCTCTAATGATCACTGAAGCTTTCTTT. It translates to CASSQDRRSPLMITEAFF.

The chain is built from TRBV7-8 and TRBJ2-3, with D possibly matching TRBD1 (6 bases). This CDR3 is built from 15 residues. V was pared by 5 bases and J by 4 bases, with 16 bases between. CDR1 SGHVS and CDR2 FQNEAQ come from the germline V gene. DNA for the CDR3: TGTGCCAGCAGCCGAGAAAAAGGGGGTCCAGATACGCAGTATTTT. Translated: CASSREKGGPDTQYF.

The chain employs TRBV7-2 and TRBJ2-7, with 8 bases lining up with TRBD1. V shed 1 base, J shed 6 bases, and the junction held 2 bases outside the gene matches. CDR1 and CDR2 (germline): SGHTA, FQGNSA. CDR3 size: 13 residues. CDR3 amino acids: CASSLVGTGEQYF. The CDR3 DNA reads TGTGCCAGCAGCTTAGTGGGGACAGGCGAGCAGTACTTC. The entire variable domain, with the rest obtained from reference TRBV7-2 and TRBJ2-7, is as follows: GAGVSQSPSNKVTEKGKDVELRCDPISGHTALYWYRQSLGQGLEFLIYFQGNSAPDKSGLPSDRFSAERTGGSVSTLTIQRTQQEDSAVYLCASSLVGTGEQYFGPGTRLTVT.

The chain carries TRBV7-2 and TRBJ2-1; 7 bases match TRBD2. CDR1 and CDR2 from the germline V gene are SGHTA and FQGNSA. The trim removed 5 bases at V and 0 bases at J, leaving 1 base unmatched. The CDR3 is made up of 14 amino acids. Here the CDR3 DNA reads TGTGCCAGCAGCCGGGGGGACTCCTACAATGAGCAGTTCTTC. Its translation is CASSRGDSYNEQFF.

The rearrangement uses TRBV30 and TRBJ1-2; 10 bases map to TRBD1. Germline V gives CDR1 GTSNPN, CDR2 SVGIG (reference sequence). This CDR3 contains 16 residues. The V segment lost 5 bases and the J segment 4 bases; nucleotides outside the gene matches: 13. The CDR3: CAWGRGTGARIYGYTF. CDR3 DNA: TGTGCCTGGGGACGAGGGACAGGGGCGAGAATCTATGGCTACACCTTC.

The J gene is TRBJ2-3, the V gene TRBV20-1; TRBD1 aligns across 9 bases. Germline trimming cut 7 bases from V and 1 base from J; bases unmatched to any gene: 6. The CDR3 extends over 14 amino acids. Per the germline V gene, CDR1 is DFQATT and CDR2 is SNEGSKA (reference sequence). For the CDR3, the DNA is TGCAGTGGCAACGGGGACAGGGGCACAGATACGCAGTATTTT. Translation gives CSGNGDRGTDTQYF.

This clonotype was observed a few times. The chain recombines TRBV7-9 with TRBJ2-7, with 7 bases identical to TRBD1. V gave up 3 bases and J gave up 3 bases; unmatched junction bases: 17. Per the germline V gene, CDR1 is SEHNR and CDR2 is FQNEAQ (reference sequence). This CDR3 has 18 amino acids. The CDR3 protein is CASSFLDRIPLALYEQYF. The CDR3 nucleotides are TGTGCCAGCAGCTTTTTGGACAGGATTCCTCTAGCACTCTACGAGCAGTACTTC. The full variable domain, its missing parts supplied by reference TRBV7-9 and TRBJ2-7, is DTGVSQNPRHKITKRGQNVTFRCDPISEHNRLYWYRQTLGQGPEFLTYFQNEAQLEKSRLLSDRFSAERPKGSFSTLEIQRTEQGDSAMYLCASSFLDRIPLALYEQYFGPGTRLTVT.

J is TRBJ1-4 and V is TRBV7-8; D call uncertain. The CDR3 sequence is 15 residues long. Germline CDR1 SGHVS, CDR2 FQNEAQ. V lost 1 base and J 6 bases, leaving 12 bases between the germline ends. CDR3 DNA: TGTGCCAGCAGCTTAGAGGCAGGCTCGGATGAAAAACTGTTTTTT. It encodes CASSLEAGSDEKLFF. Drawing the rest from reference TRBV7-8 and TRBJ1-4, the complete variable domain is GAGVSQSPRYKVAKRGQDVALRCDPISGHVSLFWYQQALGQGPEFLTYFQNEAQLDKSGLPSDRFFAERPEGSVSTLKIQRTQQEDSAVYLCASSLEAGSDEKLFFGSGTQLSVL.

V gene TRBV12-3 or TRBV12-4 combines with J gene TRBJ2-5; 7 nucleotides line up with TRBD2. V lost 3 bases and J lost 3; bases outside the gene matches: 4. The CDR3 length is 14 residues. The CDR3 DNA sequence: TGTGCCAGCAGTTTGGCACGGGAGGAAGAGACCCAGTACTTC. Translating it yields CASSLAREEETQYF.

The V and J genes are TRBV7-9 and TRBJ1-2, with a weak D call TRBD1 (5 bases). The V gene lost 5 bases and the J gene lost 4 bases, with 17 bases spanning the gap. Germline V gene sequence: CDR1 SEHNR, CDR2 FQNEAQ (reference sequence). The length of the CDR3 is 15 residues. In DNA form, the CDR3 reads TGTGCCAGCAGCCCCCTGGACATAACCGGCTATGGCTACACCTTC. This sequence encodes CASSPLDITGYGYTF. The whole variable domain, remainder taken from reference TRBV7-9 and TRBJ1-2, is DTGVSQNPRHKITKRGQNVTFRCDPISEHNRLYWYRQTLGQGPEFLTYFQNEAQLEKSRLLSDRFSAERPKGSFSTLEIQRTEQGDSAMYLCASSPLDITGYGYTFGSGTRLTVV.

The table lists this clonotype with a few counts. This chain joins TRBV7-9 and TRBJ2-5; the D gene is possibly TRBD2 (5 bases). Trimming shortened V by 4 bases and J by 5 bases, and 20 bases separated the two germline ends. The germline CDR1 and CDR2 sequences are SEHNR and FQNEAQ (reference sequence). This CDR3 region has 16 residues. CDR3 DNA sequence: TGTGCCAGCAGCTCGAGGACTGTTACCGTGGAGGAGACCCAGTACTTC. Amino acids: CASSSRTVTVEETQYF.

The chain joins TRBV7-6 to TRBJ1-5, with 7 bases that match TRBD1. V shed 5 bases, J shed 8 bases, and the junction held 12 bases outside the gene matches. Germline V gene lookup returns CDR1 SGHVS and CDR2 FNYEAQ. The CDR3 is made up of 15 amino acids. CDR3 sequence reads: CASSRRDSWEEPQHF. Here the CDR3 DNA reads TGTGCCAGCAGCCGCCGGGACAGCTGGGAAGAGCCCCAGCATTTT.

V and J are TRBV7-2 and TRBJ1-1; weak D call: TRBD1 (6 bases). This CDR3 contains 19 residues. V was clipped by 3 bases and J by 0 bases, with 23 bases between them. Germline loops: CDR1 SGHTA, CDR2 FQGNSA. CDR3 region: CASSLGPTGLSYMNTEAFF. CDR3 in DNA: TGTGCCAGCAGCTTGGGGCCCACAGGGTTGAGCTATATGAACACTGAAGCTTTCTTT.

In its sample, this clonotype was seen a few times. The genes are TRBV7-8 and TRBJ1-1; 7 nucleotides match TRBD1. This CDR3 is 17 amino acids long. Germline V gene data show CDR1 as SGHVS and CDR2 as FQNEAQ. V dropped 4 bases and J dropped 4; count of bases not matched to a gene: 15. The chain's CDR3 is CASSYTGASWGGTEAFF. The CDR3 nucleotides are TGTGCCAGCAGCTATACAGGGGCCTCCTGGGGTGGCACTGAAGCTTTCTTT. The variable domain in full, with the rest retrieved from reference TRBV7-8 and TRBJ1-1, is GAGVSQSPRYKVAKRGQDVALRCDPISGHVSLFWYQQALGQGPEFLTYFQNEAQLDKSGLPSDRFFAERPEGSVSTLKIQRTQQEDSAVYLCASSYTGASWGGTEAFFGQGTRLTVV.

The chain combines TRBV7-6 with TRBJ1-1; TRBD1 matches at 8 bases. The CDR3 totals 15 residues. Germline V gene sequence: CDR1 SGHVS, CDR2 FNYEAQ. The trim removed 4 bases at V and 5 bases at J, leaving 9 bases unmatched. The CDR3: CASSSRTGWGTEAFF. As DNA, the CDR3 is TGTGCCAGCAGCTCAAGGACAGGGTGGGGGACTGAAGCTTTCTTT.

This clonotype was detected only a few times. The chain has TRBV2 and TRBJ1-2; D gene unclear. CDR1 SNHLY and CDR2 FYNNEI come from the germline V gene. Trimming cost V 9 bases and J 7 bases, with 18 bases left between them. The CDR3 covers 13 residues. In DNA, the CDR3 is TGTGCCAGACAATTAAATAACGAGGGTGGCTACACCTTC. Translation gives CARQLNNEGGYTF.

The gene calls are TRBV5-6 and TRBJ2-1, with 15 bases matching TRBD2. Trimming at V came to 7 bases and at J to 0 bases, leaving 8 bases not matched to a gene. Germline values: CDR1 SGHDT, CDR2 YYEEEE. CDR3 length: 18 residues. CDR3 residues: CASSGLAGGPSSYNEQFF. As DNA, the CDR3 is TGTGCCAGCTCGGGACTAGCGGGGGGCCCGAGCTCCTACAATGAGCAGTTCTTC.

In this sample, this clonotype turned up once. The CDR3 sequence is CASSETGGRLPNIQYF. The CDR3 DNA is TGTGCCAGCAGTGAAACAGGCGGGCGGCTTCCGAACATTCAGTACTTC. The rearrangement joins TRBV6-1 to TRBJ2-4; TRBD1 or TRBD2 may be the D gene (5 bases each). The CDR3 extends over 16 amino acids. The V gene's germline CDR1 is MNHNS and CDR2 SASEGT. With 2 bases removed from V and 7 bases from J, the gap between germline ends came to 18 bases.